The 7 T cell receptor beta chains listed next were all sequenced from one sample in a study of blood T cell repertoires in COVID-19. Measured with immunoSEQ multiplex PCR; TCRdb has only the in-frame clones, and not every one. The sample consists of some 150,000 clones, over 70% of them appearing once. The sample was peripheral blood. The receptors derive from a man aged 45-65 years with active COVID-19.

CDR3 in amino acids: CASCRDTYNEQFF. The CDR3 DNA sequence: TGTGCCAGCTGCCGGGACACCTACAATGAGCAGTTCTTC. V and J are TRBV9 and TRBJ2-1, with D tentatively TRBD1 (6 bases). The CDR3 covers 13 residues. Germline V gene sequence: CDR1 SGDLS, CDR2 YYNGEE. The V and J ends lost 7 bases and 2 bases respectively, with 10 bases between them. Complete variable domain (other parts from reference TRBV9 and TRBJ2-1): DSGVTQTPKHLITATGQRVTLRCSPRSGDLSVYWYQQSLDQGLQFLIQYYNGEERAKGNILERFSAQQFPDLHSELNLSSLELGDSALYFCASCRDTYNEQFFGPGTRLTVL.

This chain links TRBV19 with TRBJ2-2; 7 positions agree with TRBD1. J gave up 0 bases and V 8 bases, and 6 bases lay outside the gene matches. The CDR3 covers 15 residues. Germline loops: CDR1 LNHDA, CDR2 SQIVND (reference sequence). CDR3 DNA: TGTGCCAGTTCTCGGGACAGATCGAACACCGGGGAGCTGTTTTTT. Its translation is CASSRDRSNTGELFF.

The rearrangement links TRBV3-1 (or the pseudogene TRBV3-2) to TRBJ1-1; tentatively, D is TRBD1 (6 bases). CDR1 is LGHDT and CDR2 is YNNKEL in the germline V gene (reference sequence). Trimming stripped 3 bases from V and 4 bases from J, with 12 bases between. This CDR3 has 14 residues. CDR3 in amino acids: CASSHVGGLTEAFF. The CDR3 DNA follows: TGTGCCAGCAGCCACGTCGGGGGGCTCACTGAAGCTTTCTTT.

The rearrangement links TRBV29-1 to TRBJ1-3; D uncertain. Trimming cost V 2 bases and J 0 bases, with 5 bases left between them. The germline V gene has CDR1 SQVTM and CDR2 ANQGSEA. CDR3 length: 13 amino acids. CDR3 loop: CSVEQVSGNTIYF. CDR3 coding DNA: TGCAGCGTTGAACAGGTCTCTGGAAACACCATATATTTT.

DNA for the CDR3: TGTGCCAGCAGCTTGTGGACAGGGGGTTATGCAGATACGCAGTATTTT. It yields the protein CASSLWTGGYADTQYF. The chain combines TRBV11-2 with TRBJ2-3; 10 bases align to TRBD1. Germline assignment: CDR1 SGHAT and CDR2 FQNNGV. The length of the CDR3 is 16 residues. Trimming took 3 bases from V and 4 from J; bases not matched to a gene: 7. Filled out from reference TRBV11-2 and TRBJ2-3, the complete variable domain reads EAGVAQSPRYKIIEKRQSVAFWCNPISGHATLYWYQQILGQGPKLLIQFQNNGVVDDSQLPKDRFSAERLKGVDSTLKIQPAKLEDSAVYLCASSLWTGGYADTQYFGPGTRLTVL.

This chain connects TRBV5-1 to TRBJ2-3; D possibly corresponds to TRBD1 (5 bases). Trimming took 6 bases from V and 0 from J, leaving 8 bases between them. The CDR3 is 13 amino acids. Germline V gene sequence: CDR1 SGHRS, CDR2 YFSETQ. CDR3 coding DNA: TGCGCCAGCATGGGGCAGAGCACAGATACGCAGTATTTT. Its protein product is CASMGQSTDTQYF. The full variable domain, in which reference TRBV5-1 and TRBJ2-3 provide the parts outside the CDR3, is KAGVTQTPRYLIKTRGQQVTLSCSPISGHRSVSWYQQTPGQGLQFLFEYFSETQRNKGNFPGRFSGRQFSNSRSEMNVSTLELGDSALYLCASMGQSTDTQYFGPGTRLTVL.

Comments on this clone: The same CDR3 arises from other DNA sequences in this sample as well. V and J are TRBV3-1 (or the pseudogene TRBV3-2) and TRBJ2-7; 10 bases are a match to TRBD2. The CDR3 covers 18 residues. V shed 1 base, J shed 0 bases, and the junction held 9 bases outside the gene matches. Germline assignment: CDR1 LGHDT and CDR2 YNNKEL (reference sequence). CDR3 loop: CASSQGSSGGLSSYEQYF. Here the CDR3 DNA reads TGTGCCAGCAGCCAAGGTTCTAGCGGGGGCTTAAGCTCCTACGAGCAGTACTTC.